This T cell receptor beta chain was profiled in a study of blood T cell repertoires in COVID-19. Study-level background: Sources were T cells, B-cell-depleted T cells, or PBMCs; the material itself was cDNA or gDNA.

The count of this clone is one. Generated by immunoSEQ multiplex PCR, the TCRdb table keeps only in-frame clones and is missing some. The data contain 250,000 to 350,000 clones, 90% of them singletons. Participant reports of clinical history set cohort assignment. The CDR3 spans 14 residues. The germline V gene has CDR1 SQVTM and CDR2 ANQGSEA. Trimming cost V 3 bases and J 9 bases; bases outside gene matches: 6. This chain connects TRBV29-1 to TRBJ2-1, with 12 bases that match TRBD2. Specimen: PBMCs or T cells enriched from blood (not recorded which). This sequence was found in a woman under 30 with acute COVID-19. As DNA, the CDR3 is TGCAGCGTTGATACGGGACTAGCGGGCGGTGAGCAGTTCTTC. Translation: CSVDTGLAGGEQFF.